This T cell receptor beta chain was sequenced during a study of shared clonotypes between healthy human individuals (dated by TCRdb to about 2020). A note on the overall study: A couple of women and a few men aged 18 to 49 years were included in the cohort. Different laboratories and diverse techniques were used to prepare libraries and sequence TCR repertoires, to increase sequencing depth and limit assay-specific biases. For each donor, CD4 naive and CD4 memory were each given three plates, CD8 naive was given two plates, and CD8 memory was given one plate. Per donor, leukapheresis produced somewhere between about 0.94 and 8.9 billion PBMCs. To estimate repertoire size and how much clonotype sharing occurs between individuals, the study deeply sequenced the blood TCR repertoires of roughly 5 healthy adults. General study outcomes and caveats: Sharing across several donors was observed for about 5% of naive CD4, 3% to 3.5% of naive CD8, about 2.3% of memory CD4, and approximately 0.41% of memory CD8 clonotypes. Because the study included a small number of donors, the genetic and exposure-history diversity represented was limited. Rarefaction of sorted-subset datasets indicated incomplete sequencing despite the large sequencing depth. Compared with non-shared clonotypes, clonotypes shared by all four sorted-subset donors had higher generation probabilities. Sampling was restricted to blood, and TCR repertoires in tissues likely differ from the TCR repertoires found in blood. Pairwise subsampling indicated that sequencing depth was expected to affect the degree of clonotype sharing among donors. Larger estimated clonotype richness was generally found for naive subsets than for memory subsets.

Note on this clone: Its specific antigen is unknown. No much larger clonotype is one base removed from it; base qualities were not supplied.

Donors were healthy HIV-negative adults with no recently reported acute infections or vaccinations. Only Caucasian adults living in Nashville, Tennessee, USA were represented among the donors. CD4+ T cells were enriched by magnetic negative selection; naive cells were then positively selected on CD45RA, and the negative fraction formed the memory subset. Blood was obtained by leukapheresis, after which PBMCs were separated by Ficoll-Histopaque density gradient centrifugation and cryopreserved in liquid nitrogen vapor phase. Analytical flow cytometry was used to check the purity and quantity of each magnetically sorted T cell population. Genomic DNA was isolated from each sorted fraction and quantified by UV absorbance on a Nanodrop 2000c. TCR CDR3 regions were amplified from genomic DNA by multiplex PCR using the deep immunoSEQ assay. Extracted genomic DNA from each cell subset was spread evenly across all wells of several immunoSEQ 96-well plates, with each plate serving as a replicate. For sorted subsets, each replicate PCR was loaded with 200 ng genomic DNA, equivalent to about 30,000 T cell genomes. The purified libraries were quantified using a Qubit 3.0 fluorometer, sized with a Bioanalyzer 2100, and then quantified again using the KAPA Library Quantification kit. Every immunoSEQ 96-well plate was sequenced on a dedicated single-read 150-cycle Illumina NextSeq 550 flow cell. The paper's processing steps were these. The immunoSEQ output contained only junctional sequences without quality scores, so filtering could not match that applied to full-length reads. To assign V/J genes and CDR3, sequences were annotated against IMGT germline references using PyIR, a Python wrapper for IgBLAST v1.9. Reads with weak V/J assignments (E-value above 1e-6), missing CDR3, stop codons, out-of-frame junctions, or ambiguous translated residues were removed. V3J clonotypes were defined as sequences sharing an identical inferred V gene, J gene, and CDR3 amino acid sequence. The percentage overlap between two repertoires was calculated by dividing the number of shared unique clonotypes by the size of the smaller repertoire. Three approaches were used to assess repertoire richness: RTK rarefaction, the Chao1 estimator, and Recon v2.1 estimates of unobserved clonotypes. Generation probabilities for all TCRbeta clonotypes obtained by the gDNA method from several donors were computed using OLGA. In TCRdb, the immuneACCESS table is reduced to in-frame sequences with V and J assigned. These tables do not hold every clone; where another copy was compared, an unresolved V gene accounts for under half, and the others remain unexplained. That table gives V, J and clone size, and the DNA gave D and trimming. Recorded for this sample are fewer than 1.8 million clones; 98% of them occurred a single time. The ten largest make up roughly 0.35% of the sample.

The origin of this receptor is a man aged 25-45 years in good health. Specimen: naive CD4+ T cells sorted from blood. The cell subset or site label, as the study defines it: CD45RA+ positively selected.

The CDR3 loop reads CASSHRAFAGELFF. The DNA sequence reads TGTGCCAGTTCGCACCGGGCTTTCGCCGGGGAGCTGTTTTTT. This sequence uses TRBV6-6 and TRBJ2-2; the D gene remains uncertain. Its CDR3 holds 14 amino acids, cysteine through phenylalanine. Just the 42-base CDR3 DNA is kept, in frame starting at base 1. The germline V gene (reference sequence) provides CDR1 MNHNY and CDR2 SVGAGI. Trimming at the junction amounts to 9 bases on V and 6 bases on J, and the germline ends lie 17 bases apart.